The rows below give T cell receptor beta chains drawn from one sample of a study of blood T cell repertoires in COVID-19. TCRdb keeps only in-frame clones here, not all; method: immunoSEQ multiplex PCR. The sample records more than 250,000 clones, around 89% being singletons. Sequencing was performed on PBMCs or T cells enriched from blood (not recorded which). These receptors all stem from a woman aged 18 to 35 with acute COVID-19. CDR3s include the opening cysteine and the closing phenylalanine or tryptophan. The D gene is left open where the match is weak. Expanded clones get a size class; other rows say once, few or many, or leave the size out.

>TRBV12-3/TRBV12-4|TRBJ2-7|.|.
TGTGCCAGCAGCCCGGGAGTGATATACGAGCAGTACTTC
CASSPGVIYEQYF
>TRBV27|TRBJ1-1|.|TRBD1
TGTGCCAGCAGGACAGGGGGCACTGAAGCTTTCTTT
CASRTGGTEAFF
>TRBV5-1|TRBJ2-2|few|.
TGCGCCAGCAGCTTGGACAGGCCCGGGGAGCTGTTTTTT
CASSLDRPGELFF
>TRBV9|TRBJ2-1|once|TRBD2
TGTGCCAGCAGCGCTAGCGGGAGTTTGGGACTCTACAATGAGCAGTTCTTC
CASSASGSLGLYNEQFF
>TRBV3-1/TRBV3-2|TRBJ2-7|.|.
TGTGCCAGCAGCCGAGTTCTAGCCGTTATCCACGAGCAGTACTTC
CASSRVLAVIHEQYF
>TRBV5-5|TRBJ2-5|.|.
TGTGCCAGCAGCTTAGGAGGGGCCGAGGTGGAGACCCAGTACTTC
CASSLGGAEVETQYF
>TRBV27|TRBJ2-4|.|TRBD2
TGTGCCAGCAGTTTATCGGGGGGGACCCCGGCCAAAAACATTCAGTACTTC
CASSLSGGTPAKNIQYF
>TRBV15|TRBJ1-4|.|.
TGTGCCACCAGCCGAGGCAGGTTAAAGGAAAAACTGTTTTTT
CATSRGRLKEKLFF
>TRBV7-2|TRBJ1-5|.|.
TGTGCCAGCAGCTTATGGGGGGGCAATCAGCCCCAGCATTTT
CASSLWGGNQPQHF
>TRBV10-3|TRBJ2-1|few|.
TGTGCCATCAGTGAGTCGGGGACCGGGACACCCTACAATGAGCAGTTCTTC
CAISESGTGTPYNEQFF
>TRBV10-2|TRBJ2-1|.|TRBD2
TGCGCCAGCAGTGAGTTTTTCGGGAGGGCTGATAGGGATGAGCAGTTCTTC
CASSEFFGRADRDEQFF
>TRBV18|TRBJ2-1|.|TRBD1
TGTGCCAGCCACCGGGACAGGGACTACAATGAGCAGTTCTTC
CASHRDRDYNEQFF
>TRBV19|TRBJ1-1|.|.
TGTGCCAGTAGGCTGACAGTGAACACTGAAGCTTTCTTT
CASRLTVNTEAFF
>TRBV6-6|TRBJ1-2|.|.
TGTGCCAGCAGTTACAGCGAGACGGGTGGCTATGGCTACACCTTC
CASSYSETGGYGYTF
>TRBV7-9|TRBJ1-3|.|.
TGTGCCAGCAGCGGGGCTGGGAACACCATATATTTT
CASSGAGNTIYF
>TRBV5-1|TRBJ1-3|.|TRBD1
TGCGCCAGCAGCACAAGACAGGGGGCGAAAGGAAACACCATATATTTT
CASSTRQGAKGNTIYF
>TRBV19|TRBJ1-4|.|TRBD1
TGTGCCTCCACGACAGGGGGGCGAGAAAAACTGTTTTTT
CASTTGGREKLFF
>TRBV6-2/TRBV6-3|TRBJ2-7|.|.
TGTGCCAGCAGCCCACCCCCCAGGAGGGAGCAGTACTTC
CASSPPPRREQYF
>TRBV30|TRBJ1-1|.|.
TGTGCCTGGAAGAACAGTCAGAACACTGAAGCTTTCTTT
CAWKNSQNTEAFF
>TRBV5-1|TRBJ1-2|.|TRBD1
TGCGCCAGCAGCACGGGACAGGGTTTAGATGGCTACACCTTC
CASSTGQGLDGYTF
>TRBV29-1|TRBJ1-4|.|.
TGCAGCGTTTTACGAGGAACGGGGGAAAAACTGTTTTTT
CSVLRGTGEKLFF
>TRBV15|TRBJ1-4|.|.
TGTGCCACCAGCAGAGACAGAATTAATGAAAAACTGTTTTTT
CATSRDRINEKLFF